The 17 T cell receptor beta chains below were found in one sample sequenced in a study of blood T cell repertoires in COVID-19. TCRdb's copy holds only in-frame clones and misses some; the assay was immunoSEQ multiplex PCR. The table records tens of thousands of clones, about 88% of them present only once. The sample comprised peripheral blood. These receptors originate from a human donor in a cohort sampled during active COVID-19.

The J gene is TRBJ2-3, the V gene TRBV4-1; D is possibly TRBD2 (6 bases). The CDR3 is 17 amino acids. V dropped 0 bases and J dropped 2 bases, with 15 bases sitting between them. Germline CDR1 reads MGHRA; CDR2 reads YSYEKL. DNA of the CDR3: TGCGCCAGCAGCCAAGACCGCGGGACCTTCTTCACAGATACGCAGTATTTT. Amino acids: CASSQDRGTFFTDTQYF.

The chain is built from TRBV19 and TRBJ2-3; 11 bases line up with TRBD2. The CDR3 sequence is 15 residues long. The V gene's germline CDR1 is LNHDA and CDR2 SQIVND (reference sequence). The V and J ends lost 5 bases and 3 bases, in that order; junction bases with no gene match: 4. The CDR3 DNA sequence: TGTGCCAGTAGTTTTTTAGCGGGAGGGACAGATACGCAGTATTTT. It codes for CASSFLAGGTDTQYF.

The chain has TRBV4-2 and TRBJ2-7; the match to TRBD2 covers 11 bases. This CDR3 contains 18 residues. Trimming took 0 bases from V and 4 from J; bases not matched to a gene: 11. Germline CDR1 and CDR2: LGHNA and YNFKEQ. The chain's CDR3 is CASSQDPSGASGGYEQYF. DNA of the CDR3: TGTGCCAGCAGCCAAGACCCCTCGGGGGCTAGCGGGGGGTACGAGCAGTACTTC.

CDR3 in DNA: TGTGCCAGCAGCTTGAGAGGTTCGCAAGAGACCCAGTACTTC. This translates into CASSLRGSQETQYF. The V gene is TRBV7-2, the J gene TRBJ2-5; D call uncertain. Trimming pared 3 bases from V and 2 bases from J, leaving 10 bases between. The CDR3 sequence is 14 residues long. Germline V gene lookup returns CDR1 SGHTA and CDR2 FQGNSA.

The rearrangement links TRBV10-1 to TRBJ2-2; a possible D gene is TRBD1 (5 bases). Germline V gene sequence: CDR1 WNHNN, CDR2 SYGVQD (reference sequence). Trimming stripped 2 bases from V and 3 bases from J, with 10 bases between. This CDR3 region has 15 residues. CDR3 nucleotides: TGCGCCAGCAGTGAGGCCAGGGTCTACACCGGGGAGCTGTTTTTT. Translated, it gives CASSEARVYTGELFF.

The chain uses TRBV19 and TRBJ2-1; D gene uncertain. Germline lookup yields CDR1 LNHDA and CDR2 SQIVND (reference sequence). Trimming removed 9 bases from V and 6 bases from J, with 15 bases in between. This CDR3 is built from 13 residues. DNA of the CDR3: TGTGCCAGCGCAACCGACTCCCCCAATGAGCAGTTCTTC. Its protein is CASATDSPNEQFF.

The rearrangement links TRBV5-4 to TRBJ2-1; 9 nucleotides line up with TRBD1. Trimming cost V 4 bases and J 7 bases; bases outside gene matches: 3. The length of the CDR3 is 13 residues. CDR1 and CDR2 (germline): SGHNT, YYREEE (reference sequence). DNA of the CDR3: TGTGCCAGCAGCAACGGACAGGGGAATGAGCAGTTCTTC. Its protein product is CASSNGQGNEQFF.

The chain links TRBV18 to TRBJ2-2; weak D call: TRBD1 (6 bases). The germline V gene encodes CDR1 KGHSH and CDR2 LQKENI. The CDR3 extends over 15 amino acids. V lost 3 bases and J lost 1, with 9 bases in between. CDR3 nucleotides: TGTGCCAGCTCACCTTTGGACAGGAACACCGGGGAGCTGTTTTTT. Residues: CASSPLDRNTGELFF.

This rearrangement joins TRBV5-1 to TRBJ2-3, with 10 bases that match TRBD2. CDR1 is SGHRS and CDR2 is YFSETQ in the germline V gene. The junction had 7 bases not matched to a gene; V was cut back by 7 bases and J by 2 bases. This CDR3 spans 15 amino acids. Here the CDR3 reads CASYRLAGLTDTQYF. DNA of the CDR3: TGCGCCAGCTACAGACTAGCGGGCCTCACAGATACGCAGTATTTT.

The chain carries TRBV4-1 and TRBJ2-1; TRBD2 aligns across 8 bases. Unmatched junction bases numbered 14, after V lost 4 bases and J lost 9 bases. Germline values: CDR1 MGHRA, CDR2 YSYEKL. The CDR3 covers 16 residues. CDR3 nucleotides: TGCGCCAGCAGCCCGGGGATAGCGGGATCCCTTGTTGAGCAGTTCTTC. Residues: CASSPGIAGSLVEQFF.

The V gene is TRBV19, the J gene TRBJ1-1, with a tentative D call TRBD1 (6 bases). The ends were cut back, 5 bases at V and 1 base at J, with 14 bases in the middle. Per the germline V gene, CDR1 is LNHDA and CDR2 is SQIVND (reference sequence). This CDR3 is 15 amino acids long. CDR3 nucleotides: TGTGCCAGTAGTCGCCAGGGGACGGAGAACACTGAAGCTTTCTTT. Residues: CASSRQGTENTEAFF.

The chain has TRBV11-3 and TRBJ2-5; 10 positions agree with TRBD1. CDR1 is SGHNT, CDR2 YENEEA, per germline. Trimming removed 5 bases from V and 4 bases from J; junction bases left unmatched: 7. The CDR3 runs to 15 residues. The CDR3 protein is CASSPAGQGRETQYF. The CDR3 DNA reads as TGTGCCAGCAGCCCGGCGGGACAGGGGAGAGAGACCCAGTACTTC.

The CDR3: CAWSRLAGGPGSYNEQFF. CDR3 DNA sequence: TGTGCCTGGAGTCGACTAGCGGGAGGGCCTGGGTCCTACAATGAGCAGTTCTTC. The chain uses TRBV30 and TRBJ2-1; 14 bases are shared with TRBD2. The junction had 7 bases not matched to a gene; V was cut back by 2 bases and J by 1 base. CDR1 is GTSNPN, CDR2 SVGIG, per germline (reference sequence). This CDR3 is 18 amino acids long.

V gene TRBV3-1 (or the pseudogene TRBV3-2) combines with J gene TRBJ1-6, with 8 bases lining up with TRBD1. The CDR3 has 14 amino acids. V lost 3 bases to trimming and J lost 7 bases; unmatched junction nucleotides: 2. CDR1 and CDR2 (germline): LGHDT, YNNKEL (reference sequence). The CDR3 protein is CASSQGDRNSPLHF. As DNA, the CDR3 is TGTGCCAGCAGCCAGGGGGACAGGAATTCACCCCTCCACTTT.

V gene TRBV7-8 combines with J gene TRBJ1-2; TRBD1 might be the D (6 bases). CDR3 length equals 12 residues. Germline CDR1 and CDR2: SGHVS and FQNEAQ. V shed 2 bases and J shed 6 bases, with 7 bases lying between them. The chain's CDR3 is CASSLSGDGYTF. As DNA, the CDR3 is TGTGCCAGCAGCTTATCAGGGGATGGCTACACCTTC. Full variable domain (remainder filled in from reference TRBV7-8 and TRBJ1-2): GAGVSQSPRYKVAKRGQDVALRCDPISGHVSLFWYQQALGQGPEFLTYFQNEAQLDKSGLPSDRFFAERPEGSVSTLKIQRTQQEDSAVYLCASSLSGDGYTFGSGTRLTVV.

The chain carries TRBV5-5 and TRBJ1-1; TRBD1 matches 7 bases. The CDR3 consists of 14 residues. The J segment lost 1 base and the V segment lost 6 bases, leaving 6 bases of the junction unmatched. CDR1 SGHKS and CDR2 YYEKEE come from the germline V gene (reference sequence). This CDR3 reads CASTWTGQNTEAFF. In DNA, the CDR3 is TGTGCCAGCACTTGGACAGGACAGAACACTGAAGCTTTCTTT.

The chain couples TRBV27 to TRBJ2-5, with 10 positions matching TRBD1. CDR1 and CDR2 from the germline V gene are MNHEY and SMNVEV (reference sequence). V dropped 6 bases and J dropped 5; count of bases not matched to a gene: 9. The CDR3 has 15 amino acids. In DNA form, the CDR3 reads TGTGCCAGCAGCCTCGACAGGGGGCGCGGGGAGACCCAGTACTTC. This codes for CASSLDRGRGETQYF.